This note documents a single T cell receptor beta chain sequence. The target antigen is unknown. Uncultured naive and memory CD4+ T cells supplied DNA for deep TCR-beta sequencing. Sequencing was performed with immunoSEQ multiplex PCR; in TCRdb, only in-frame clones are kept and a portion is missing. This table holds tens of thousands of clones, 70% to 90% found once. The data stem from a study of CD4 T cells in relation to SARS-CoV-2 and coronaviruses. Across the whole study: Of the patients, about 8 were male, a few female, two Hispanic. The restricting HLA molecule for shared crossreactive spike epitopes was mapped. Overall study findings and caveats: In roughly two thirds of donors, memory CD4+ clonotypes crossrecognized SARS-CoV-2 and at least one common cold coronavirus spike.

V lost 3 bases and J 2 bases, leaving 8 bases between the germline ends. CDR1 KGHSH and CDR2 LQKENI come from the germline V gene. The CDR3 consists of 15 residues. The sequence was obtained from an adult with COVID-19. The material sequenced was memory CD4+ T cells from PBMCs. The rearrangement uses TRBV18 and TRBJ1-6; no definite D call. CDR3 amino acids: CASSPGNPYNSPLHF. The CDR3 region has the DNA TGTGCCAGCTCACCGGGAAATCCCTATAATTCACCCCTCCACTTT.